The 8 T cell receptor beta chains reported below all come from one sample, sequenced in a study of blood T cell repertoires in COVID-19. Clones were read by immunoSEQ multiplex PCR, and TCRdb kept only the in-frame ones, dropping some. The data show 150,000 to 200,000 clones, 70% to 85% seen once. The source material was peripheral blood. The origin of the receptors is a woman aged 80 or older with acute or convalescent COVID-19.

This chain connects TRBV6-6 to TRBJ2-7, with unresolved D. Germline CDR1 is MNHNY and CDR2 is SVGAGI (reference sequence). V was trimmed by 5 bases and J by 3 bases, leaving 8 bases between them. The CDR3 length is 12 residues. The CDR3 region has the DNA TGTGCCAGCAGTCGACTGTACTACGAGCAGTACTTC. This encodes CASSRLYYEQYF.

The CDR3, as DNA: TGTGCCAGCAGCTTATTACTAGCGGACAACAATGAGCAGTTCTTC. Translation: CASSLLLADNNEQFF. The rearrangement uses TRBV7-9 and TRBJ2-1; 8 positions agree with TRBD2. The CDR3 spans 15 residues. The germline V gene has CDR1 SEHNR and CDR2 FQNEAQ (reference sequence). With V trimmed by 2 bases and J by 5 bases, 5 bases remained unmatched.

This chain joins TRBV10-1 and TRBJ2-7; D is ambiguous. This CDR3 has 14 amino acids. Germline lookup yields CDR1 WNHNN and CDR2 SYGVQD (reference sequence). V lost 0 bases, J lost 0 bases, and 6 bases lay in between. CDR3 residues: CASSESSVSYEQYF. DNA of the CDR3: TGCGCCAGCAGTGAGTCCTCCGTCTCCTACGAGCAGTACTTC.

The J gene is TRBJ2-3, the V gene TRBV7-9; TRBD2 agrees at 8 bases. Unmatched junction bases numbered 11, after V lost 2 bases and J lost 1 base. Germline V CDR1 and CDR2: SEHNR, FQNEAQ (reference sequence). This CDR3 region has 18 residues. The CDR3 DNA is TGTGCCAGCAGCTTAAGACAACCAGGACTAGCCGGCACAGATACGCAGTATTTT. Translating gives CASSLRQPGLAGTDTQYF. The full variable domain, its missing parts supplied by reference TRBV7-9 and TRBJ2-3, is DTGVSQNPRHKITKRGQNVTFRCDPISEHNRLYWYRQTLGQGPEFLTYFQNEAQLEKSRLLSDRFSAERPKGSFSTLEIQRTEQGDSAMYLCASSLRQPGLAGTDTQYFGPGTRLTVL.

The V and J genes are TRBV19 and TRBJ1-5; TRBD1 aligns across 11 bases. V lost 6 bases to trimming and J lost 11 bases; unmatched junction nucleotides: 9. CDR1 is LNHDA and CDR2 is SQIVND in the germline V gene (reference sequence). This CDR3 spans 14 amino acids. The CDR3 DNA is TGTGCCAGTAGAGGACAGGGGGCAGGGTTGGCCCAGCATTTT. It yields the protein CASRGQGAGLAQHF.

This chain's CDR3 is CASSSRQGFSGNTIYF. The CDR3 DNA is TGTGCCAGTAGTTCACGACAGGGCTTCTCTGGAAACACCATATATTTT. The chain joins TRBV19 to TRBJ1-3; 7 bases are shared with TRBD1. J was trimmed by 0 bases and V by 5 bases; bases with no gene match: 7. The CDR3 contains 16 residues. Germline CDR1 reads LNHDA; CDR2 reads SQIVND (reference sequence). Full variable domain (missing parts from reference TRBV19 and TRBJ1-3): DGGITQSPKYLFRKEGQNVTLSCEQNLNHDAMYWYRQDPGQGLRLIYYSQIVNDFQKGDIAEGYSVSREKKESFPLTVTSAQKNPTAFYLCASSSRQGFSGNTIYFGEGSWLTVV.

This chain uses TRBV7-2 with TRBJ1-2; 7 bases match TRBD1. CDR1 is SGHTA and CDR2 is FQGNSA in the germline V gene. The CDR3 is 14 residues long. V lost 4 bases, J lost 7 bases, and 9 bases stayed unmatched. The CDR3, as DNA: TGTGCCAGCAGCTCCCGAACAGGGGCTGGTGGCTACACCTTC. This sequence encodes CASSSRTGAGGYTF.

The chain recombines TRBV18 with TRBJ2-1; 10 positions match TRBD1. Trimming removed 0 bases from V and 9 bases from J; junction bases left unmatched: 2. Germline V CDR1 and CDR2: KGHSH, LQKENI. The CDR3 runs 14 residues. The CDR3 here is CASSPPRQGAEQFF. DNA for the CDR3: TGTGCCAGCTCACCACCGAGACAGGGGGCTGAGCAGTTCTTC.